The 15 T cell receptor beta chains in this list originate from one sample, sequenced in a study of blood T cell repertoires in COVID-19. Measured with immunoSEQ multiplex PCR; TCRdb has only the in-frame clones, and not every one. The table lists 250,000 to 300,000 clones, about 88% of them singletons. Source material: peripheral blood. The receptors originated from a man between 18 and 29 years old with active or convalescent COVID-19.

Only a few counts were recorded for this clone. This chain uses TRBV7-9 with TRBJ2-1; TRBD2 agrees at 12 bases. Germline loops: CDR1 SEHNR, CDR2 FQNEAQ (reference sequence). With V trimmed by 5 bases and J by 9 bases, 14 bases remained unmatched. This CDR3 is built from 17 residues. CDR3: CASSPSGRAAGAVEQFF. The DNA for the CDR3 is TGTGCCAGCAGCCCTAGCGGGAGGGCCGCGGGCGCTGTTGAGCAGTTCTTC.

The chain employs TRBV7-3 and TRBJ2-2, with 7 bases identical to TRBD1. The CDR3 runs 16 residues. The germline V gene encodes CDR1 SGHTA and CDR2 FQGTGA. J was trimmed by 2 bases and V by 5 bases; bases with no gene match: 8. CDR3 sequence reads: CASSATRDSNTGELFF. The CDR3 DNA follows: TGTGCCAGCAGCGCCACACGGGACAGTAACACCGGGGAGCTGTTTTTT.

This clone was counted only a few times. V gene TRBV29-1 combines with J gene TRBJ1-1, with a weak D call TRBD1 (5 bases). This CDR3 is 13 amino acids long. Trimming took 2 bases from V and 1 from J, leaving 8 bases between them. The V gene's germline CDR1 is SQVTM and CDR2 ANQGSEA. CDR3 in amino acids: CSVEPQGNTEAFF. The CDR3 nucleotides are TGCAGCGTTGAACCCCAGGGGAACACTGAAGCTTTCTTT. Full variable domain (rest looked up from reference TRBV29-1 and TRBJ1-1): SAVISQKPSRDICQRGTSLTIQCQVDSQVTMMFWYRQQPGQSLTLIATANQGSEATYESGFVIDKFPISRPNLTFSTLTVSNMSPEDSSIYLCSVEPQGNTEAFFGQGTRLTVV.

The chain joins TRBV5-1 to TRBJ1-3; D perhaps matches TRBD1 (6 bases). V was trimmed by 4 bases and J by 0 bases, leaving 11 bases between them. The length of the CDR3 is 15 residues. Germline CDR1 is SGHRS and CDR2 is YFSETQ. CDR3 region: CASSSWTASGNTIYF. The CDR3 coding sequence is TGCGCCAGCAGCAGCTGGACAGCCTCTGGAAACACCATATATTTT.

The V call is TRBV19, the J call TRBJ1-4; a possible D gene is TRBD1 (5 bases). CDR1 and CDR2 (germline): LNHDA, SQIVND (reference sequence). The CDR3 extends over 17 amino acids. V lost 5 bases to trimming and J lost 4 bases, with 20 bases between them. CDR3 amino acids: CASSFGTVGGGNEKLFF. CDR3 DNA sequence: TGTGCCAGTAGTTTTGGGACGGTGGGGGGGGGTAATGAAAAACTGTTTTTT.

The V and J genes are TRBV7-9 and TRBJ2-3; D not resolved. Germline lookup yields CDR1 SEHNR and CDR2 FQNEAQ (reference sequence). Trimming removed 4 bases at V and 3 bases at J, with 8 bases between. CDR3 size: 13 residues. The CDR3: CASSWLGTDTQYF. The CDR3 DNA sequence: TGTGCCAGCAGCTGGCTCGGGACAGATACGCAGTATTTT.

The sample holds one count of this clone. The rearrangement uses TRBV28 and TRBJ1-1; D gene uncertain. The CDR3 is 14 residues long. Trimming removed 2 bases at V and 10 bases at J, with 17 bases between. Germline V gene data show CDR1 as MDHEN and CDR2 as SYDVKM. The CDR3 sequence: CASSLGNTRRGAFF. The DNA of the CDR3 is TGTGCCAGCAGTTTAGGAAACACCCGACGCGGAGCTTTCTTT.

The chain carries TRBV24-1 and TRBJ2-2; the match to TRBD1 covers 8 bases. Germline V gene data show CDR1 as KGHDR and CDR2 as SFDVKD. V shed 5 bases and J 7 bases; nucleotides not matched to a gene: 8. This CDR3 spans 15 amino acids. The CDR3 protein is CATSALDRDDGELFF. The DNA for the CDR3 is TGTGCCACCAGTGCCTTGGACAGGGATGACGGGGAGCTGTTTTTT.

This clone was seen once. The rearrangement uses TRBV5-1 and TRBJ2-6; D is unresolved. Per the germline V gene, CDR1 is SGHRS and CDR2 is YFSETQ. The CDR3 sequence is 18 residues long. V lost 3 bases and J 0 bases, leaving 16 bases between the germline ends. The CDR3 here is CASSWRSMGNSGANVLTF. The CDR3 DNA follows: TGCGCCAGCAGCTGGCGATCGATGGGCAACTCTGGGGCCAACGTCCTGACTTTC.

The V gene is TRBV9, the J gene TRBJ1-4; TRBD1 might be the D (5 bases). The germline V gene encodes CDR1 SGDLS and CDR2 YYNGEE. Trimming left V 0 bases short and J 8 bases short, with 11 bases between. The CDR3 is made up of 14 amino acids. The CDR3 reads CASSVGPGLEKLFF. CDR3 sequence (DNA): TGTGCCAGCAGCGTAGGTCCGGGACTGGAAAAACTGTTTTTT.

The chain uses TRBV30 and TRBJ1-2; no clear D gene. CDR3 size: 13 residues. The germline V and J ends were trimmed by 2 bases and 3 bases, with 10 bases remaining between them. Looked up from germline, CDR1 is GTSNPN and CDR2 is SVGIG (reference sequence). The CDR3: CAWSRGMDYGYTF. Written as DNA, the CDR3 is TGTGCCTGGAGTAGAGGGATGGACTATGGCTACACCTTC.

As for this clone: One end of the junction varies from germline; a read error may be responsible. V gene TRBV25-1 combines with J gene TRBJ1-1; D may be TRBD1 (5 bases). Germline loops: CDR1 MGHDK, CDR2 SYGVNS. The CDR3 has 15 residues. This chain's CDR3 is CASSESTATTTEAFF. CDR3 sequence (DNA): TGTGCCAGCAGTGAATCGACAGCCACGACCACTGAAGCTTTTTTT.

V and J are TRBV24-1 and TRBJ2-7, with a weak D call TRBD2 (6 bases). Germline loops: CDR1 KGHDR, CDR2 SFDVKD. The CDR3 extends over 13 amino acids. Trimming removed 5 bases from V and 4 bases from J, with 11 bases in between. In DNA, the CDR3 is TGTGCCACCAGTGTCGGGAGAGGGTACGAGCAGTACTTC. Amino acid sequence: CATSVGRGYEQYF.

The V call is TRBV28, the J call TRBJ1-5, with TRBD1 as a possible D gene (5 bases). CDR1 is MDHEN and CDR2 is SYDVKM in the germline V gene. The CDR3 is 17 residues long. Trimming removed 5 bases at V and 0 bases at J, with 17 bases between. CDR3 amino acids: CASSLRSGGHSNQPQHF. The DNA for the CDR3 is TGTGCCAGCAGTCTCCGGTCGGGGGGTCATAGCAATCAGCCCCAGCATTTT.

The rearrangement uses TRBV7-8 and TRBJ2-7, with D perhaps matching TRBD1 (5 bases). V dropped 3 bases and J dropped 5 bases, with 11 bases sitting between them. The CDR3 loop spans 13 amino acids. The germline V gene has CDR1 SGHVS and CDR2 FQNEAQ. CDR3 in DNA: TGTGCCAGCAGCTTGACGGACAACGACGAGCAGTACTTC. Its protein is CASSLTDNDEQYF.